Shown below are 18 T cell receptor beta chains from a single sample sequenced in a study of cytomegalovirus exposure and HLA in healthy donors. Both 60 Vbeta primers and 13 Jbeta primers went into the PCR. Repertoires were generated with immunoSEQ multiplex PCR, while TCRdb's copy carries only in-frame clones and drops some. This sample carries approximately 100,000 clones, 60% to 80% of them seen once, and the ten largest clones take 2.6%. Sequenced: PBMCs. These receptors originate from a man aged 45-65 years in good health and CMV-seropositive.

Comments on this clone: The sample has other DNA sequences that encode this CDR3 too. V usage is TRBV9 and J usage is TRBJ2-1; D possibly corresponds to TRBD2 (7 bases). The germline CDR1 and CDR2 sequences are SGDLS and YYNGEE. CDR3 length: 16 residues. V was pared by 6 bases and J by 8 bases, with 24 bases between. CDR3 region: CASTPRGGDGRDEQFF. Written as DNA, the CDR3 is TGTGCCAGCACCCCGAGGGGGGGCGACGGTCGGGATGAGCAGTTCTTC. The full variable domain, with the rest looked up from reference TRBV9 and TRBJ2-1, is DSGVTQTPKHLITATGQRVTLRCSPRSGDLSVYWYQQSLDQGLQFLIQYYNGEERAKGNILERFSAQQFPDLHSELNLSSLELGDSALYFCASTPRGGDGRDEQFFGPGTRLTVL.

This clone was detected only once. The V gene is TRBV2, the J gene TRBJ2-2; 12 nucleotides line up with TRBD2. J gave up 5 bases and V 6 bases, and 4 bases lay outside the gene matches. This CDR3 contains 15 residues. Germline CDR1 is SNHLY and CDR2 is FYNNEI. CDR3 sequence: CASSPGLAGTGELFF. CDR3 in DNA: TGTGCCAGCAGCCCCGGACTAGCGGGAACCGGGGAGCTGTTTTTT.

The V and J genes are TRBV7-2 and TRBJ1-3; possible D gene TRBD1, 6 bases. With 5 bases removed from V and 4 bases from J, the gap between germline ends came to 15 bases. The CDR3 sequence is 15 residues long. Germline V gene lookup returns CDR1 SGHTA and CDR2 FQGNSA. As DNA, the CDR3 is TGTGCCAGCAGCATCGCTAGGACAGCAGGAAACACCATATATTTT. This gives the protein CASSIARTAGNTIYF.

V is TRBV18 and J is TRBJ1-1; D not resolved. The CDR3 contains 13 residues. The V gene lost 3 bases and the J gene lost 4 bases, with 9 bases spanning the gap. The V gene's germline CDR1 is KGHSH and CDR2 LQKENI. CDR3 sequence: CASSPPILTEAFF. The CDR3 DNA reads as TGTGCCAGCTCACCGCCTATCCTCACTGAAGCTTTCTTT.

The chain combines TRBV6-1 with TRBJ2-2, with unresolved D. Germline V gene data show CDR1 as MNHNS and CDR2 as SASEGT. The V and J ends lost 3 bases and 0 bases respectively, with 11 bases between them. The CDR3 runs to 16 residues. The CDR3 nucleotides are TGTGCCAGCAGTGATAAAGCCCGTACGAACACCGGGGAGCTGTTTTTT. Protein product: CASSDKARTNTGELFF.

V is TRBV4-2 and J is TRBJ1-3; tentative D call: TRBD1 (6 bases). Trimming left V 0 bases short and J 3 bases short, with 15 bases between. The CDR3 runs to 17 residues. Per the germline V gene, CDR1 is LGHNA and CDR2 is YNFKEQ. The DNA for the CDR3 is TGTGCCAGCAGCCAAGATCCGGGGGGGCGAGGTGGAAACACCATATATTTT. This translates into CASSQDPGGRGGNTIYF.

This chain joins TRBV7-8 and TRBJ2-2, with D possibly matching TRBD2 (8 bases). The germline V gene has CDR1 SGHVS and CDR2 FQNEAQ. The CDR3 runs to 16 residues. Trimming cost V 5 bases and J 5 bases, with 18 bases left between them. For the CDR3, the DNA is TGTGCCAGCAGCGTTACAGGGGTAGCGGGAACCGGGGAGCTGTTTTTT. Encoded protein: CASSVTGVAGTGELFF. Complete variable domain (other parts from reference TRBV7-8 and TRBJ2-2): GAGVSQSPRYKVAKRGQDVALRCDPISGHVSLFWYQQALGQGPEFLTYFQNEAQLDKSGLPSDRFFAERPEGSVSTLKIQRTQQEDSAVYLCASSVTGVAGTGELFFGEGSRLTVL.

This rearrangement joins TRBV29-1 to TRBJ2-5; the match to TRBD2 covers 9 bases. Germline V gives CDR1 SQVTM, CDR2 ANQGSEA. The CDR3 has 12 amino acids. The ends lost 3 bases at V and 4 bases at J; junction bases unmatched: 0. CDR3 in amino acids: CSVDSGGETQYF. Written as DNA, the CDR3 is TGCAGCGTTGATAGCGGGGGAGAGACCCAGTACTTC.

In this sample, this clone turned up a few times. The chain recombines TRBV2 with TRBJ2-4; tentative D call: TRBD2 (6 bases). V lost 2 bases to trimming and J lost 8 bases, with 13 bases between them. Germline CDR1 is SNHLY and CDR2 is FYNNEI. The CDR3 has 14 amino acids. The CDR3, as DNA: TGTGCCAGCAGTGAATTTGTCAGGGAGGACATTCAGTACTTC. Translation gives CASSEFVREDIQYF.

The chain employs TRBV7-2 and TRBJ2-7, with 9 bases identical to TRBD2. The CDR3 consists of 15 residues. The germline V gene has CDR1 SGHTA and CDR2 FQGNSA. V gave up 1 base and J gave up 3 bases; unmatched junction bases: 4. The CDR3 protein is CASSLGHSGGYEQYF. Written as DNA, the CDR3 is TGTGCCAGCAGCTTAGGCCATAGCGGGGGCTACGAGCAGTACTTC.

Here the CDR3 reads CASSFRQGGTEAFF. The CDR3 DNA follows: TGTGCCAGCTCATTCCGACAGGGGGGGACTGAAGCTTTCTTT. J is TRBJ1-1 and V is TRBV18; TRBD1 agrees at 9 bases. CDR3 length equals 14 residues. The germline V gene has CDR1 KGHSH and CDR2 LQKENI. V shed 5 bases, J shed 5 bases, and the junction held 6 bases outside the gene matches.

V is TRBV6-5 and J is TRBJ2-1; tentative D call: TRBD1 (5 bases). This CDR3 is built from 13 residues. The germline V gene encodes CDR1 MNHEY and CDR2 SVGAGI. V gave up 6 bases and J gave up 9 bases, with 15 bases separating them. CDR3: CASSRVVQGEQFF. The CDR3 DNA reads TGTGCCAGCAGCCGAGTGGTCCAGGGTGAGCAGTTCTTC.

This rearrangement joins TRBV30 to TRBJ2-1; the match to TRBD2 covers 9 bases. CDR1 and CDR2 (germline): GTSNPN, SVGIG (reference sequence). The ends lost 0 bases at V and 5 bases at J; junction bases unmatched: 5. CDR3 length: 15 amino acids. Here the CDR3 DNA reads TGTGCCTGGAGTGTACAGGGACTAGCCAACAATGAGCAGTTCTTC. Residues: CAWSVQGLANNEQFF.

This chain uses TRBV2 with TRBJ1-3, with 12 bases lining up with TRBD1. CDR1 and CDR2 from the germline V gene are SNHLY and FYNNEI. With 6 bases clipped from V and 2 bases from J, the junction kept 2 bases outside the gene matches. The CDR3 is made up of 15 amino acids. CDR3 DNA: TGTGCCAGCAGGGGGACAGGGGGCCCTGGAAACACCATATATTTT. Translating it yields CASRGTGGPGNTIYF.

Only a few counts were recorded for this clone. The gene calls are TRBV6-6 and TRBJ2-1, with 8 bases that match TRBD1. Germline loops: CDR1 MNHNY, CDR2 SVGAGI (reference sequence). With 1 base clipped from V and 1 base from J, the junction kept 3 bases outside the gene matches. The CDR3 extends over 16 amino acids. The CDR3 region is CASSYYTGGSYNEQFF. CDR3 DNA: TGTGCCAGCAGTTACTATACAGGGGGATCCTACAATGAGCAGTTCTTC.

The V and J genes are TRBV19 and TRBJ1-2, with 9 bases matching TRBD1. Trimming removed 7 bases from V and 8 bases from J; junction bases left unmatched: 11. The CDR3 has 14 residues. Germline CDR1 is LNHDA and CDR2 is SQIVND (reference sequence). The CDR3 region has the DNA TGTGCCAGTACCCTCCCGGACAGGGGCGGCGGCTACACCTTC. It is translated as CASTLPDRGGGYTF.

V is TRBV19 and J is TRBJ2-3; 7 bases fit TRBD1. The junction had 1 base not matched to a gene; V was cut back by 6 bases and J by 1 base. Per the germline V gene, CDR1 is LNHDA and CDR2 is SQIVND (reference sequence). The CDR3 has 13 residues. CDR3 region: CASRGTGTDTQYF. In DNA, the CDR3 is TGTGCCAGTAGAGGGACAGGCACAGATACGCAGTATTTT. Full variable domain (remainder filled in from reference TRBV19 and TRBJ2-3): DGGITQSPKYLFRKEGQNVTLSCEQNLNHDAMYWYRQDPGQGLRLIYYSQIVNDFQKGDIAEGYSVSREKKESFPLTVTSAQKNPTAFYLCASRGTGTDTQYFGPGTRLTVL.

CDR3 amino acids: CASSEPSLGEQFF. CDR3 DNA: TGCGCCAGCAGTGAGCCCAGTCTAGGTGAGCAGTTCTTC. The J gene is TRBJ2-1, the V gene TRBV10-2; no reliable D call. The ends were cut back, 2 bases at V and 9 bases at J, with 11 bases in the middle. The CDR3 spans 13 residues. CDR1 is WSHSY, CDR2 SAAADI, per germline.